This is a list of T cell receptor beta chains from one sample in a study of blood T cells in healthy people across ages. MiXCR, run by TCRdb on the 5' RACE reads, gives a single entry per CDR3 protein. The sample lists approximately 800,000 distinct CDR3 sequences; 55% to 65% were seen once. The specimen was blood. The receptors originated from a man aged 25-40 years in good health. CDR3s include the opening cysteine and the closing phenylalanine or tryptophan. Each record gives: D gene, J gene, CDR3 length, clone size, V gene, CDR3 protein, CDR3 DNA. The D gene is left open where the match is weak. Not all rows give a size; the values are once, few, many and, for expanded clones, a class.

D: -; J: TRBJ1-5; length: 10; size: -; V: TRBV20-1; CDR3: CSALGQPQHF; DNA: TGCAGTGCTTTGGGGCAGCCCCAGCATTTT
D: -; J: TRBJ2-5; length: 14; size: -; V: TRBV7-9; CDR3: CASSLGSAKETQYF; DNA: TGTGCCAGCAGCCTAGGGTCGGCCAAAGAGACCCAGTACTTC
D: TRBD2; J: TRBJ2-3; length: 15; size: -; V: TRBV12-3/TRBV12-4; CDR3: CASSPAGTGTDTQYF; DNA: TGTGCCAGCTCCCCAGCGGGGACGGGGACAGATACGCAGTATTTT
D: TRBD1; J: TRBJ2-2; length: 16; size: once; V: TRBV12-3/TRBV12-4; CDR3: CASTPRDRERSGELFF; DNA: TGTGCCAGCACCCCGAGGGACAGGGAGAGGTCCGGGGAGCTGTTTTTT
D: TRBD2; J: TRBJ2-3; length: 14; size: -; V: TRBV9; CDR3: CASSVAGQGDTLYF; DNA: TGTGCCAGTAGCGTAGCGGGGCAGGGAGATACGCTGTATTTT
D: -; J: TRBJ1-2; length: 16; size: few; V: TRBV4-2; CDR3: CASSQDGQGLNYGYTF; DNA: TGTGCCAGCAGCCAAGATGGCCAGGGCCTTAACTATGGCTACACCTTC
D: -; J: TRBJ1-4; length: 14; size: -; V: TRBV4-2; CDR3: CASSPSGVPEKLFF; DNA: TGTGCCAGCAGCCCTTCGGGTGTTCCCGAAAAACTGTTTTTT
D: -; J: TRBJ1-2; length: 13; size: once; V: TRBV14; CDR3: CASSQGPDRGYTF; DNA: TGTGCCAGCAGCCAAGGGCCCGACCGTGGCTACACCTTC
D: TRBD2; J: TRBJ2-1; length: 16; size: -; V: TRBV4-2; CDR3: CASSQETSGGQLEQFF; DNA: TGTGCCAGCAGCCAAGAGACTAGCGGGGGGCAGTTAGAGCAGTTCTTC
D: -; J: TRBJ1-1; length: 14; size: -; V: TRBV29-1; CDR3: CSVEDQGRGTEAFF; DNA: TGCAGCGTTGAAGATCAAGGGAGGGGCACTGAAGCTTTCTTT
D: TRBD1; J: TRBJ1-2; length: 17; size: -; V: TRBV5-1; CDR3: CASSPLGQGAPGYGYTF; DNA: TGCGCCAGCAGCCCGTTGGGACAGGGGGCGCCTGGGTATGGCTACACCTTC
D: -; J: TRBJ1-5; length: 17; size: -; V: TRBV20-1; CDR3: CSASDWKKGRGNQPQHF; DNA: TGCAGTGCTAGTGATTGGAAAAAGGGCCGGGGCAATCAGCCCCAGCATTTT
D: TRBD1; J: TRBJ1-2; length: 13; size: -; V: TRBV2; CDR3: CASSPTGDHGYTF; DNA: TGTGCCAGCAGTCCCACAGGGGATCATGGCTACACCTTC
D: -; J: TRBJ1-4; length: 15; size: -; V: TRBV4-3; CDR3: CASSHTGGADEKLFF; DNA: TGCGCCAGCAGCCATACCGGAGGGGCGGATGAAAAACTGTTTTTT
D: TRBD2; J: TRBJ2-1; length: 15; size: -; V: TRBV12-3/TRBV12-4; CDR3: CASSKTSGAYNEQFF; DNA: TGTGCCAGCAGCAAAACTAGCGGGGCCTACAATGAGCAGTTCTTC